One and the same sample provided the 25 T cell receptor beta chains below, sequenced in a study of blood T cell repertoires in COVID-19. Produced via immunoSEQ multiplex PCR; TCRdb's table is partial and in-frame only. Of approximately 94,000 clones listed, around 90% were seen once; the top ten hold 4.5% to 5.5%. Sequencing was done on a sample of peripheral blood. The receptors stem from a woman older than 75 with active COVID-19.

This chain joins TRBV5-4 and TRBJ1-4; no definite D call. Trimming pared 4 bases from V and 11 bases from J, leaving 12 bases between. CDR1 SGHNT and CDR2 YYREEE come from the germline V gene (reference sequence). CDR3 length: 12 residues. The DNA of the CDR3 is TGTGCCAGCAGCCCCGCCGGGGAGAAACTGTTTTTT. This sequence encodes CASSPAGEKLFF.

The V call is TRBV5-1, the J call TRBJ2-7; D is possibly TRBD2 (6 bases). Deletions cut 1 base from V and 2 bases from J, with 10 bases between. This CDR3 contains 14 residues. Germline CDR1 reads SGHRS; CDR2 reads YFSETQ. The CDR3 DNA is TGCGCCAGCAGCTTGAGGGAGGTCCCCTACGAGCAGTACTTC. It is translated as CASSLREVPYEQYF.

V gene TRBV7-3 combines with J gene TRBJ2-7, with D maybe TRBD1 (5 bases). This CDR3 comprises 15 residues. Per germline, CDR1 SGHTA and CDR2 FQGTGA. V lost 2 bases to trimming and J lost 2 bases, with 13 bases between them. CDR3 sequence reads: CASSLGSTAPYEQYF. CDR3 nucleotides: TGTGCCAGCAGCTTAGGCTCGACAGCCCCCTACGAGCAGTACTTC.

The chain carries TRBV9 and TRBJ2-1, with 10 bases that match TRBD2. J gave up 2 bases and V 0 bases, and 2 bases lay outside the gene matches. Germline V CDR1 and CDR2: SGDLS, YYNGEE. The CDR3 has 16 residues. CDR3 region: CASSVGTSGAYNEQFF. In nucleotides, the CDR3 is TGTGCCAGCAGCGTAGGAACTAGCGGGGCCTACAATGAGCAGTTCTTC.

The rearrangement uses TRBV7-8 and TRBJ2-7; 8 positions agree with TRBD2. Germline V lookup: CDR1 SGHVS, CDR2 FQNEAQ. V lost 0 bases to trimming and J lost 2 bases; unmatched junction nucleotides: 3. The CDR3 spans 15 residues. CDR3 coding DNA: TGTGCCAGCAGCTTAGCAGGGACTAGAACCTACGAGCAGTACTTC. Translated: CASSLAGTRTYEQYF.

The rearrangement uses TRBV5-1 and TRBJ2-5; 8 bases align to TRBD2. V was clipped by 0 bases and J by 5 bases; unmatched bases: 6. The CDR3 is made up of 15 amino acids. Germline CDR1 and CDR2: SGHRS and YFSETQ. DNA for the CDR3: TGCGCCAGCAGCTTGGACGGGAGGGCCGAGGAGACCCAGTACTTC. Amino acids: CASSLDGRAEETQYF.

This clone was found a few times. The chain has TRBV4-2 and TRBJ2-7; TRBD1 might be the D (5 bases). Per germline, CDR1 LGHNA and CDR2 YNFKEQ. The CDR3 has 11 residues. With 1 base removed from V and 10 bases from J, the gap between germline ends came to 8 bases. CDR3 sequence (DNA): TGTGCCAGCAGCCAAGGGGGCAGTCAGTACTTC. It encodes CASSQGGSQYF.

The chain couples TRBV28 to TRBJ2-7; TRBD1 matches at 7 bases. V shed 10 bases, J shed 4 bases, and the junction held 13 bases outside the gene matches. From germline, CDR1 is MDHEN and CDR2 SYDVKM. The CDR3 spans 14 residues. CDR3 in DNA: TGTGCCATCACGGGGACCATGACAGGGTACGAGCAGTACTTC. It codes for CAITGTMTGYEQYF. Full variable domain (remainder filled in from reference TRBV28 and TRBJ2-7): DVKVTQSSRYLVKRTGEKVFLECVQDMDHENMFWYRQDPGLGLRLIYFSYDVKMKEKGDIPEGYSVSREKKERFSLILESASTNQTSMYLCAITGTMTGYEQYFGPGTRLTVT.

The V and J genes are TRBV9 and TRBJ2-1; 9 bases line up with TRBD2. This CDR3 has 17 residues. V lost 3 bases and J lost 7; bases outside the gene matches: 14. Germline loops: CDR1 SGDLS, CDR2 YYNGEE. DNA for the CDR3: TGTGCCAGCAGCGCCCCGCGTTGGGGACTAGCCTTTAATGAGCAGTTCTTC. Translated, it gives CASSAPRWGLAFNEQFF.

The genes are TRBV18 and TRBJ2-3; D may be TRBD2 (5 bases). Per the germline V gene, CDR1 is KGHSH and CDR2 is LQKENI. Trimming took 3 bases from V and 3 from J, leaving 7 bases between them. The CDR3 covers 13 residues. As DNA, the CDR3 is TGTGCCAGCTCACCGGGGAGAACAGATACGCAGTATTTT. It codes for CASSPGRTDTQYF.

This clone was seen a single time. The chain combines TRBV28 with TRBJ1-3; TRBD1 aligns across 7 bases. The CDR3 covers 15 residues. The V segment lost 6 bases and the J segment 4 bases; nucleotides outside the gene matches: 9. In germline, CDR1 is MDHEN, CDR2 SYDVKM. The DNA of the CDR3 is TGTGCCAGCAGCACACAGGGGTCTCACGGAAACACCATATATTTT. Amino acid sequence: CASSTQGSHGNTIYF.

The V gene is TRBV11-2, the J gene TRBJ2-1, with a tentative D call TRBD2 (5 bases). The germline V gene encodes CDR1 SGHAT and CDR2 FQNNGV. The CDR3 is made up of 16 amino acids. V was trimmed by 2 bases and J by 2 bases, leaving 13 bases between them. DNA of the CDR3: TGTGCCAGCAGCTTACAAGCGGTTCGCCCCTACAATGAGCAGTTCTTC. Translation: CASSLQAVRPYNEQFF.

This clone was observed once. The rearrangement uses TRBV5-1 and TRBJ2-2; D might be TRBD2 (5 bases). This CDR3 has 14 residues. CDR1 SGHRS and CDR2 YFSETQ come from the germline V gene. V lost 4 bases to trimming and J lost 4 bases, with 11 bases between them. CDR3 loop: CASSEGLSTGELFF. The CDR3 bases are TGCGCCAGCAGCGAAGGACTCTCCACCGGGGAGCTGTTTTTT.

J is TRBJ2-1 and V is TRBV2; TRBD1 agrees at 7 bases. The junction had 9 bases not matched to a gene; V was cut back by 6 bases and J by 7 bases. CDR1 and CDR2 from the germline V gene are SNHLY and FYNNEI. CDR3 length: 14 amino acids. CDR3 amino acids: CASSDDRVRNEQFF. DNA of the CDR3: TGTGCCAGCAGCGACGACAGGGTTCGGAATGAGCAGTTCTTC.

Here the CDR3 DNA reads TGCGCCAGCAGCTTGGGGTTAGCGGGAGTGGAAGAGACCCAGTACTTC. This gives the protein CASSLGLAGVEETQYF. This rearrangement joins TRBV5-1 to TRBJ2-5; the match to TRBD2 covers 9 bases. Germline V gene data show CDR1 as SGHRS and CDR2 as YFSETQ. The CDR3 has 16 amino acids. Trimming cost V 0 bases and J 3 bases; bases outside gene matches: 6.

The chain joins TRBV6-6 to TRBJ2-7, with TRBD1 matching 8 bases. This CDR3 region has 14 residues. CDR1 and CDR2 (germline): MNHNY, SVGAGI (reference sequence). The ends lost 6 bases at V and 2 bases at J; junction bases unmatched: 6. CDR3 protein: CASSRQGTTYEQYF. In nucleotides, the CDR3 is TGTGCCAGCAGCCGACAGGGGACCACCTACGAGCAGTACTTC.

This clone was seen once. This chain links TRBV19 with TRBJ1-1, with D possibly being TRBD1 (5 bases). This CDR3 region has 12 residues. V lost 8 bases and J 11 bases, leaving 18 bases between the germline ends. Germline-derived CDR1 and CDR2 are LNHDA and SQIVND (reference sequence). CDR3: CASLRQAGQAFF. The DNA of the CDR3 is TGTGCCAGTCTCAGGCAGGCAGGGCAGGCTTTCTTT.

A few counts support this clone. The chain carries TRBV5-1 and TRBJ2-7; a possible D gene is TRBD1 (5 bases). Germline V gene data show CDR1 as SGHRS and CDR2 as YFSETQ. Deletions cut 0 bases from V and 6 bases from J, with 13 bases between. CDR3 length equals 14 residues. The CDR3 bases are TGCGCCAGCAGCTTGGAAGTCCAGGGTTCCGAGCAGTACTTC. This encodes CASSLEVQGSEQYF.

CDR3: CATQEGGTGENSPLHF. DNA of the CDR3: TGTGCCACCCAGGAGGGGGGGACTGGAGAAAATTCACCCCTCCACTTT. V is TRBV24-1 and J is TRBJ1-6, with D possibly being TRBD1 (6 bases). Germline values: CDR1 KGHDR, CDR2 SFDVKD. V shed 9 bases and J shed 7 bases, with 21 bases lying between them. The CDR3 contains 16 residues.

This rearrangement joins TRBV3-1 (or the pseudogene TRBV3-2) to TRBJ2-3, with TRBD2 matching 13 bases. Germline CDR1 is LGHDT and CDR2 is YNNKEL (reference sequence). Trimming cost V 6 bases and J 4 bases; bases outside gene matches: 7. CDR3 length: 16 amino acids. The CDR3: CASRPLAGGAADTQYF. Written as DNA, the CDR3 is TGTGCCAGCAGACCACTAGCGGGAGGGGCCGCAGATACGCAGTATTTT.

The rearrangement uses TRBV18 and TRBJ2-7, with 9 bases matching TRBD1. After removal of 8 bases from V and 6 bases from J, the junction contained 17 bases not matched to a gene. The CDR3 contains 16 residues. Looked up from germline, CDR1 is KGHSH and CDR2 is LQKENI. The CDR3 DNA is TGTGCCAGCACTTATACCGGGACAGGGACCCCCCTCGAGCAGTACTTC. Encoded protein: CASTYTGTGTPLEQYF. Based on the CDR3 plus reference TRBV18 and TRBJ2-7, the full variable domain is NAGVMQNPRHLVRRRGQEARLRCSPMKGHSHVYWYRQLPEEGLKFMVYLQKENIIDESGMPKERFSAEFPKEGPSILRIQQVVRGDSAAYFCASTYTGTGTPLEQYFGPGTRLTVT.

In DNA form, the CDR3 reads TGTGCCAGCAGCCCCACAGGGGAAGTAGGTGAGACCCAGTACTTC. It yields the protein CASSPTGEVGETQYF. V usage is TRBV3-1 (or the pseudogene TRBV3-2) and J usage is TRBJ2-5; 7 bases match TRBD1. V gave up 4 bases and J gave up 5 bases; unmatched junction bases: 10. The CDR3 totals 15 residues. CDR1 and CDR2 (germline): LGHDT, YNNKEL (reference sequence).

The chain employs TRBV7-8 and TRBJ2-5; TRBD1 matches at 10 bases. Germline CDR1 and CDR2: SGHVS and FQNEAQ. The CDR3 has 15 residues. V lost 4 bases and J lost 0; bases outside the gene matches: 2. The CDR3 DNA reads TGTGCCAGCAGCTGGGGGACAGGGGACCAAGAGACCCAGTACTTC. It translates to CASSWGTGDQETQYF.

The chain recombines TRBV2 with TRBJ2-7; 8 bases align to TRBD2. Germline V gene lookup returns CDR1 SNHLY and CDR2 FYNNEI. The length of the CDR3 is 13 residues. With 6 bases clipped from V and 3 bases from J, the junction kept 4 bases outside the gene matches. This CDR3 reads CASSPGGVYEQYF. The CDR3, as DNA: TGTGCCAGCAGCCCGGGGGGGGTCTACGAGCAGTACTTC.

The rearrangement joins TRBV24-1 to TRBJ2-5; D unclear. V lost 2 bases, J lost 0 bases, and 9 bases lay in between. Germline CDR1 is KGHDR and CDR2 is SFDVKD. The CDR3 length is 15 residues. The CDR3 DNA reads as TGTGCCACCAGTGATTATCACGGGTACCAAGAGACCCAGTACTTC. It codes for CATSDYHGYQETQYF.